This T cell receptor beta chain was captured by sequencing in a study of kidney transplant recipient with SARS-CoV-2 infection. This CDR3 region has 15 residues. V was pared by 1 base and J by 0 bases, with 9 bases between. Per germline, CDR1 LGHNA and CDR2 YNFKEQ. TCRdb used MiXCR to reprocess the reads, holding one entry per CDR3 protein. The sample consists of fewer than 250,000 distinct CDR3 sequences, about 28% of them appearing once. This clonotype was seen at least ten times. The sample in question was a blood sample, obtained at baseline and between days 110 and 120 from a kidney transplant recipient. This TCR was recovered from a male patient aged 25 to 39 who had COVID-19 and was a kidney transplant recipient. Some T cells may trace back to the graft donor. V and J are TRBV4-2 and TRBJ1-1; no firm D call. This chain's CDR3 is CASSQALQLNTEAFF. The CDR3 DNA reads TGTGCCAGCAGCCAAGCTCTACAGCTGAACACTGAAGCTTTCTTT.